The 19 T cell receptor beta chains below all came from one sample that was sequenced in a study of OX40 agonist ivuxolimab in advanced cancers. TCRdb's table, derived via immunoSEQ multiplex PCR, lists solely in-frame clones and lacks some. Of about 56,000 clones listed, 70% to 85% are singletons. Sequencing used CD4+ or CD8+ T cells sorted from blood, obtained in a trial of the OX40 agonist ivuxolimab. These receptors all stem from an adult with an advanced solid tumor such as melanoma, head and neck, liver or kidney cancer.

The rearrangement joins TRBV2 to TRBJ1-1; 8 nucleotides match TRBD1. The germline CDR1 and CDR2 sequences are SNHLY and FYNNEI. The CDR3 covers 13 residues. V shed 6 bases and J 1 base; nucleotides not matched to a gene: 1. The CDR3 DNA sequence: TGTGCCAGCAGAGGACAGGGGAACACTGAAGCTTTCTTT. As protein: CASRGQGNTEAFF.

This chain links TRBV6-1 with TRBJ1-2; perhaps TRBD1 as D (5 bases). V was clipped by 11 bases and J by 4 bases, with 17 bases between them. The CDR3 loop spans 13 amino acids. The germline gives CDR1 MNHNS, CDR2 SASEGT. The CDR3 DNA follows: TGTGCCGCATCACGGGCAGGGACCTATGGCTACACCTTC. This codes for CAASRAGTYGYTF.

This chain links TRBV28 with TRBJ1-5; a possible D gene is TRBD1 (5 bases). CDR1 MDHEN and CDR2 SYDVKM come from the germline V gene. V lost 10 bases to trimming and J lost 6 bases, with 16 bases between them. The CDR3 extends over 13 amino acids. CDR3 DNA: TGTGCCATCAGGCTCCCGGGGGTTCAGCCCCAGCATTTT. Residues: CAIRLPGVQPQHF.

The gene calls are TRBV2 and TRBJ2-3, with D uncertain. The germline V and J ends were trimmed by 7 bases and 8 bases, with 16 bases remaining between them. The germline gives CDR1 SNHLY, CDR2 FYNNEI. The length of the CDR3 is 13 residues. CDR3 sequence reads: CASTERTYSTQYF. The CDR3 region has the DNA TGTGCCAGCACCGAACGGACCTATAGTACGCAGTATTTT.

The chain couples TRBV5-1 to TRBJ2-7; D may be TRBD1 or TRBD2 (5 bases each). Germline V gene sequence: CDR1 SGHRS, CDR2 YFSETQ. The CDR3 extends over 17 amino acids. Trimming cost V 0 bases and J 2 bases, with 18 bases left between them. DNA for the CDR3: TGCGCCAGCAGCTTGGTTGGGAGACAGAAAATCCCCTACGAGCAGTACTTC. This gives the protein CASSLVGRQKIPYEQYF.

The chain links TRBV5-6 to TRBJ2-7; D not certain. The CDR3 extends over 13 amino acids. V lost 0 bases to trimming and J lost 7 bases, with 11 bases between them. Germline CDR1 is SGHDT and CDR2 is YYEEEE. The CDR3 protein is CASSLGRSWEQYF. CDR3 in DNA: TGTGCCAGCAGCTTGGGCCGATCTTGGGAGCAGTACTTC.

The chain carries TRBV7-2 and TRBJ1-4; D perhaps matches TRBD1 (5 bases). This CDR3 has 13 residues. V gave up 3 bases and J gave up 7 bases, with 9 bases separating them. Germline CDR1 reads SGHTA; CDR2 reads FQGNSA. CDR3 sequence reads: CASSFQGFEKLFF. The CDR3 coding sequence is TGTGCCAGCAGCTTCCAGGGTTTTGAAAAACTGTTTTTT.

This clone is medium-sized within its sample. CDR3 sequence reads: CASSLGPGADYGYTF. The CDR3 DNA follows: TGTGCCAGCAGCTTAGGTCCCGGGGCGGACTATGGCTACACCTTC. The rearrangement joins TRBV11-2 to TRBJ1-2, with TRBD1 as a possible D gene (5 bases). CDR3 size: 15 residues. CDR1 is SGHAT, CDR2 FQNNGV, per germline. V was cut by 1 base and J by 3 bases, with 12 bases left in between.

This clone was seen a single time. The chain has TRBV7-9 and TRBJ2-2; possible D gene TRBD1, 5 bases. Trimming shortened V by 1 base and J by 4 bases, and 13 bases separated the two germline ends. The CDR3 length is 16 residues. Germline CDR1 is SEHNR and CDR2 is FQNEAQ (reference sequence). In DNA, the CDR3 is TGTGCCAGCAGCTTAGTCGCCGAAGGGGTCACCGGGGAGCTGTTTTTT. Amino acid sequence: CASSLVAEGVTGELFF.

The CDR3 is CASSLGARREFF. In DNA form, the CDR3 reads TGTGCCAGCAGCTTAGGGGCAAGGAGGGAGTTCTTC. This rearrangement joins TRBV11-2 to TRBJ2-1, with D possibly TRBD2 on 6 matching bases. CDR3 length equals 12 residues. The germline CDR1 and CDR2 sequences are SGHAT and FQNNGV. V dropped 1 base and J dropped 14 bases, with 12 bases sitting between them.

CDR3 in amino acids: CASSLDGTRGETQYF. The CDR3 bases are TGTGCCAGCAGCTTAGATGGGACCCGAGGGGAGACCCAGTACTTC. The chain recombines TRBV7-2 with TRBJ2-5; D is possibly TRBD1 or TRBD2 (5 bases each). Germline lookup yields CDR1 SGHTA and CDR2 FQGNSA. Deletions cut 1 base from V and 5 bases from J, with 14 bases between. The CDR3 has 15 amino acids.

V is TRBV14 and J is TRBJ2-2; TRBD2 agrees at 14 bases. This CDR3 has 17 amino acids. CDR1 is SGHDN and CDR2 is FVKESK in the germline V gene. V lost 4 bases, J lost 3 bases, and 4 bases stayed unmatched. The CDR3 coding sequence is TGTGCCAGCAGCCTGCCGGGACTAGCGGGGGACACCGGGGAGCTGTTTTTT. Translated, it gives CASSLPGLAGDTGELFF.

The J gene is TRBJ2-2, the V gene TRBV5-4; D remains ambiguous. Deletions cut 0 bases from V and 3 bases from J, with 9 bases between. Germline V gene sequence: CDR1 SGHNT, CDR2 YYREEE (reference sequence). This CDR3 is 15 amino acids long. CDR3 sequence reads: CASSLAGLDTGELFF. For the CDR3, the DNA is TGTGCCAGCAGCTTGGCCGGCCTCGACACCGGGGAGCTGTTTTTT.

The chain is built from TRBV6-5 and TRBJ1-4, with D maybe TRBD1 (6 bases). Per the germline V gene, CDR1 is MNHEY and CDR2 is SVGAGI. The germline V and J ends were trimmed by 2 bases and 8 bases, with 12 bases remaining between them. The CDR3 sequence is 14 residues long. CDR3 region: CASSYGGGPEKLFF. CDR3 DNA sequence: TGTGCCAGCAGTTACGGGGGGGGCCCCGAAAAACTGTTTTTT.

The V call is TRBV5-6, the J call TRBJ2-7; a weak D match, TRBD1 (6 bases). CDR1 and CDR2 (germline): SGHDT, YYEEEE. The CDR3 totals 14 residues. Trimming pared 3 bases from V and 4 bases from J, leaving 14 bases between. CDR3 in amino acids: CASSSTGHIYEQYF. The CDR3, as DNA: TGTGCCAGCAGCTCAACGGGACACATATACGAGCAGTACTTC.

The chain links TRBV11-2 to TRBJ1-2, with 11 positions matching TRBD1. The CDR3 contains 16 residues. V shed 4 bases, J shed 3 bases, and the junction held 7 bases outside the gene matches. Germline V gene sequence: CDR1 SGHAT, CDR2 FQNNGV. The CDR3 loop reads CASSWDRGGADYGYTF. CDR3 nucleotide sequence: TGTGCCAGCAGCTGGGACAGGGGGGGAGCGGACTATGGCTACACCTTC. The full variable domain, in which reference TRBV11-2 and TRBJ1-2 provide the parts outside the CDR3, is EAGVAQSPRYKIIEKRQSVAFWCNPISGHATLYWYQQILGQGPKLLIQFQNNGVVDDSQLPKDRFSAERLKGVDSTLKIQPAKLEDSAVYLCASSWDRGGADYGYTFGSGTRLTVV.

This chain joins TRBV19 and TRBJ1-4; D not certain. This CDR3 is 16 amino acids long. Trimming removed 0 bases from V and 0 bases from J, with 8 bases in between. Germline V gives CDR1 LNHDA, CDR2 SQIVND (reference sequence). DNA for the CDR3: TGTGCCAGTAGTATAGAGGCAAGGGCAACTAATGAAAAACTGTTTTTT. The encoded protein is CASSIEARATNEKLFF.

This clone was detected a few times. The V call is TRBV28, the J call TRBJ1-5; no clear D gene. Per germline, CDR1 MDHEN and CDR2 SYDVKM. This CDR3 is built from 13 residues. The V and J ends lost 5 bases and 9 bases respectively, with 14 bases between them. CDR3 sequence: CASSPGSPRPQHF. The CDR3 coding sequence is TGTGCCAGCAGTCCCGGCAGCCCGAGGCCCCAGCATTTT.

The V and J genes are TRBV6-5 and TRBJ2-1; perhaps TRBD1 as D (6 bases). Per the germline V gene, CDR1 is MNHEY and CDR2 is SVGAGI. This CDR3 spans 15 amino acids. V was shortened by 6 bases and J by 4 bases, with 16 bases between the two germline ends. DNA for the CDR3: TGTGCCAGCAGGGACAGCGGAGCGTTGTACAATGAGCAGTTCTTC. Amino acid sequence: CASRDSGALYNEQFF.